Below are 26 T cell receptor beta chains sequenced from a single sample in a study of T cells in Graves' hyperthyroidism and ophthalmopathy. Amplification of TCR beta CDR3 regions used RNA as the template. When the TCR CDR3 underwent first-round RT-PCR, the HTBI primer set was used. TCRdb itself ran the multiplex PCR reads through MiXCR, one entry per CDR3 protein. The repertoire holds a few hundred thousand distinct CDR3 sequences, with approximately 14% as singletons. The sample was blood. Every receptor here comes from a woman in her 30s with Graves' hyperthyroidism.

The J gene is TRBJ2-3, the V gene TRBV4-1; D ambiguous. The CDR3 totals 14 residues. Between the trimmed V and J ends, which lost 3 bases and 2 bases, there was a span of 9 bases. Germline V gene lookup returns CDR1 MGHRA and CDR2 YSYEKL. The CDR3, as DNA: TGCGCCAGCAGCCACGGCCTAATCACAGATACGCAGTATTTT. Residues: CASSHGLITDTQYF.

The chain has TRBV6-1 and TRBJ2-2, with D uncertain. V lost 6 bases and J 0 bases, leaving 20 bases between the germline ends. CDR1 is MNHNS and CDR2 is SASEGT in the germline V gene. The CDR3 is made up of 18 amino acids. The CDR3 here is CASSYGRRKTTNTGELFF. Written as DNA, the CDR3 is TGTGCCAGCAGCTATGGCCGCCGAAAGACAACGAACACCGGGGAGCTGTTTTTT.

This chain connects TRBV7-6 to TRBJ1-1; TRBD1 matches at 10 bases. Looked up from germline, CDR1 is SGHVS and CDR2 is FNYEAQ. Unmatched junction bases numbered 4, after V lost 4 bases and J lost 11 bases. The CDR3 is 12 residues long. The CDR3 is CASSSDRGGAFF. CDR3 DNA: TGTGCCAGCAGCTCGGACAGGGGGGGGGCTTTCTTT.

This clonotype was seen many times. The genes are TRBV20-1 and TRBJ2-1; 7 bases fit TRBD2. Unmatched junction bases numbered 14, after V lost 3 bases and J lost 6 bases. CDR1 and CDR2 from the germline V gene are DFQATT and SNEGSKA (reference sequence). The CDR3 contains 16 residues. CDR3 amino acids: CSARGSGGERPNEQFF. In DNA form, the CDR3 reads TGCAGTGCTAGGGGTTCGGGGGGAGAACGTCCCAATGAGCAGTTCTTC.

The chain has TRBV7-9 and TRBJ1-6; no definite D call. CDR1 is SEHNR and CDR2 is FQNEAQ in the germline V gene (reference sequence). This CDR3 region has 13 residues. Deletions cut 8 bases from V and 2 bases from J, with 7 bases between. CDR3 in amino acids: CASSPTYNSPLHF. The DNA of the CDR3 is TGTGCCAGCTCCCCGACCTATAATTCACCCCTCCACTTT. Full variable domain (remainder filled in from reference TRBV7-9 and TRBJ1-6): DTGVSQNPRHKITKRGQNVTFRCDPISEHNRLYWYRQTLGQGPEFLTYFQNEAQLEKSRLLSDRFSAERPKGSFSTLEIQRTEQGDSAMYLCASSPTYNSPLHFGNGTRLTVT.

This clonotype came up many times. This chain uses TRBV28 with TRBJ2-3; 10 positions match TRBD1. The CDR3 length is 17 residues. The germline gives CDR1 MDHEN, CDR2 SYDVKM. V trimming: 1 base; J trimming: 3 bases; junction bases outside the gene matches: 7. Here the CDR3 DNA reads TGTGCCAGCAGTTTATTTGGACAGGGGGGCGCGACAGATACGCAGTATTTT. Residues: CASSLFGQGGATDTQYF.

This clonotype has more than one count but fewer than ten. This chain uses TRBV18 with TRBJ1-2; D possibly corresponds to TRBD1 (6 bases). Trimming removed 3 bases at V and 2 bases at J, with 13 bases between. Looked up from germline, CDR1 is KGHSH and CDR2 is LQKENI. The CDR3 runs 15 residues. The CDR3 DNA reads TGTGCCAGCTCACCTGAGACAGGCGTGAACTATGGCTACACCTTC. This sequence encodes CASSPETGVNYGYTF.

This clonotype was recorded many times. This sequence joins TRBV12-3 or TRBV12-4 and TRBJ1-2; TRBD1 is a possible D gene (5 bases). V was trimmed by 1 base and J by 4 bases, leaving 16 bases between them. This CDR3 is 16 amino acids long. CDR3 residues: CASSLEGRGAGYGYTF. The CDR3 nucleotides read TGTGCCAGCAGTTTAGAGGGGAGGGGAGCAGGCTATGGCTACACCTTC.

This clonotype was recorded at least ten times. The rearrangement joins TRBV27 to TRBJ1-5; D is uncertain. The germline V gene encodes CDR1 MNHEY and CDR2 SMNVEV (reference sequence). The V end was cut by 3 bases, the J end by 5 bases, with 11 bases between. The CDR3 sequence is 14 residues long. The CDR3 coding sequence is TGTGCCAGCAGTTTGGTGGGTTTACATCAGCCCCAGCATTTT. Protein sequence: CASSLVGLHQPQHF.

CDR3: CAWSVAPESAFF. In nucleotides, the CDR3 is TGTGCCTGGAGTGTAGCCCCTGAATCGGCTTTCTTT. V usage is TRBV30 and J usage is TRBJ1-1, with D unresolved. V lost 0 bases and J 11 bases, leaving 13 bases between the germline ends. Germline-derived CDR1 and CDR2 are GTSNPN and SVGIG (reference sequence). The CDR3 consists of 12 residues.

This clonotype was recorded at least ten times. The chain employs TRBV7-2 and TRBJ2-7; D gene unclear. Trimming removed 5 bases at V and 0 bases at J, with 14 bases between. Looked up from germline, CDR1 is SGHTA and CDR2 is FQGNSA. The CDR3 contains 15 residues. CDR3 nucleotide sequence: TGTGCCAGCAGCCCCCGCTATTCCCTCTCCTACGAGCAGTACTTC. Translation: CASSPRYSLSYEQYF.

This clonotype came up many times. This chain uses TRBV12-3 or TRBV12-4 with TRBJ2-6; a possible D gene is TRBD1 (5 bases). This CDR3 spans 16 amino acids. Between the trimmed V and J ends, which lost 6 bases and 0 bases, there was a span of 12 bases. CDR3 sequence (DNA): TGTGCCAGCAGCAACCTAGGGGTCTCTGGGGCCAACGTCCTGACTTTC. Translating it yields CASSNLGVSGANVLTF.

In the case of this clonotype: It may be a read error: a sequence one base away is much more abundant. V and J are TRBV2 and TRBJ2-7, with D possibly matching TRBD2 (5 bases). The CDR3 is 13 amino acids. The V end was cut by 3 bases, the J end by 2 bases, with 8 bases between. Germline V gene data show CDR1 as SNHLY and CDR2 as FYNNEI. For the CDR3, the DNA is TGTGCCAGCAGTGACAGAGGGACCTACGAGCAGTACTTC. Protein: CASSDRGTYEQYF.

This chain joins TRBV5-4 and TRBJ2-2; TRBD1 matches at 8 bases. Germline values: CDR1 SGHNT, CDR2 YYREEE (reference sequence). V dropped 2 bases and J dropped 7; count of bases not matched to a gene: 10. CDR3 length: 16 residues. In DNA, the CDR3 is TGTGCCAGCAGCTTTCGGGCAGGGGGCGCGGACGGGGAGCTGTTTTTT. Translated, it gives CASSFRAGGADGELFF.

This clonotype was seen ten or more times. The CDR3 DNA reads TGTGCCAGCAGTTCAACGGGGGGAAGTGGCTACGAGCAGTACTTC. Its protein product is CASSSTGGSGYEQYF. This sequence joins TRBV6-1 and TRBJ2-7; TRBD2 agrees at 7 bases. Germline V gene data show CDR1 as MNHNS and CDR2 as SASEGT. Trimming at V came to 5 bases and at J to 3 bases, leaving 10 bases not matched to a gene. CDR3 length equals 15 residues.

This chain joins TRBV11-2 and TRBJ2-1; TRBD2 matches at 7 bases. The CDR3 loop spans 19 amino acids. The V and J ends lost 5 bases and 2 bases, in that order; junction bases with no gene match: 18. Germline V gene lookup returns CDR1 SGHAT and CDR2 FQNNGV. This CDR3 is CASSPLPGGGKSAYNEQFF. The CDR3 DNA reads as TGTGCCAGCAGCCCACTACCGGGGGGAGGGAAATCAGCCTACAATGAGCAGTTCTTC. The whole variable domain, filled in from reference TRBV11-2 and TRBJ2-1, reads EAGVAQSPRYKIIEKRQSVAFWCNPISGHATLYWYQQILGQGPKLLIQFQNNGVVDDSQLPKDRFSAERLKGVDSTLKIQPAKLEDSAVYLCASSPLPGGGKSAYNEQFFGPGTRLTVL.

The V call is TRBV29-1, the J call TRBJ2-1, with 7 bases identical to TRBD1. The trim removed 3 bases at V and 8 bases at J, leaving 4 bases unmatched. CDR1 and CDR2 from the germline V gene are SQVTM and ANQGSEA. The CDR3 extends over 12 amino acids. The DNA of the CDR3 is TGCAGCGTTGACAGGGGGTCGGATGAGCAGTTCTTC. It encodes CSVDRGSDEQFF.

In its sample, this clonotype was seen a few times. The chain is built from TRBV5-1 and TRBJ2-1; 10 positions match TRBD2. The CDR3 spans 15 residues. Germline loops: CDR1 SGHRS, CDR2 YFSETQ. The trim removed 4 bases at V and 1 base at J, leaving 2 bases unmatched. The CDR3 region is CASSGSGGSYNEQFF. The CDR3 DNA sequence: TGCGCCAGCAGCGGTAGCGGGGGGTCCTACAATGAGCAGTTCTTC.

This clonotype was seen repeatedly, ten times or more. The chain combines TRBV28 with TRBJ1-2; no clear D gene. CDR1 MDHEN and CDR2 SYDVKM come from the germline V gene. Trimming took 1 base from V and 8 from J, leaving 17 bases between them. The CDR3 is 15 amino acids. DNA for the CDR3: TGTGCCAGCAGTTTATCCCCCGACCACCCGAACGGCTACACCTTC. Translating gives CASSLSPDHPNGYTF.

In this sample, this clonotype turned up many times. This rearrangement joins TRBV27 to TRBJ2-7, with D maybe TRBD2 (5 bases). V dropped 6 bases and J dropped 0 bases, with 12 bases sitting between them. Per the germline V gene, CDR1 is MNHEY and CDR2 is SMNVEV (reference sequence). The CDR3 consists of 14 residues. The chain's CDR3 is CASREEQPSYEQYF. The CDR3, as DNA: TGTGCCAGCAGGGAGGAACAGCCCTCCTACGAGCAGTACTTC.

The table lists this clonotype with many counts. As DNA, the CDR3 is TGTGCCAGCAGTTGGGACAGGTCGAACACTGAAGCTTTCTTT. Its protein product is CASSWDRSNTEAFF. This chain joins TRBV12-3 or TRBV12-4 and TRBJ1-1, with 8 nucleotides matching TRBD1. With 4 bases clipped from V and 1 base from J, the junction kept 2 bases outside the gene matches. The CDR3 is made up of 14 amino acids.

This clonotype was detected ten times or more. The chain recombines TRBV5-1 with TRBJ2-7; tentatively, D is TRBD1 or TRBD2 (5 bases each). With 4 bases removed from V and 0 bases from J, the gap between germline ends came to 14 bases. This CDR3 contains 15 residues. In germline, CDR1 is SGHRS, CDR2 YFSETQ. DNA for the CDR3: TGCGCCAGCAGCCCGGGACCGCAAATCTCCTACGAGCAGTACTTC. Protein sequence: CASSPGPQISYEQYF.

The rearrangement joins TRBV5-1 to TRBJ2-3, with 15 bases that match TRBD2. The germline V gene has CDR1 SGHRS and CDR2 YFSETQ. V lost 5 bases and J lost 4; bases outside the gene matches: 17. The CDR3 loop spans 20 amino acids. CDR3 protein: CASRLGRGLAGGPMADTQYF. CDR3 bases: TGCGCCAGCAGGCTTGGTAGAGGACTAGCGGGAGGGCCTATGGCAGATACGCAGTATTTT.

This clonotype was seen ten or more times. Germline is not matched at one junction end, which may reflect a read error. The chain carries TRBV28 and TRBJ2-7; 10 positions agree with TRBD2. Germline loops: CDR1 MDHEN, CDR2 SYDVKM. This CDR3 comprises 17 residues. The CDR3 protein is CASSSGISGRPSCEQYF. In nucleotides, the CDR3 is TGTGCCAGCAGTTCAGGTATTAGCGGGAGGCCCTCCTGCGAGCAGTACTTC.

This clonotype was seen ten or more times. The V and J genes are TRBV6-1 and TRBJ2-3; D gene ambiguous. Trimming cost V 0 bases and J 2 bases, with 15 bases left between them. Germline V gene sequence: CDR1 MNHNS, CDR2 SASEGT. The CDR3 runs to 17 residues. CDR3 DNA: TGTGCCAGCAGTGAAGCCTCCTCACTCCTGCCCACAGATACGCAGTATTTT. Protein sequence: CASSEASSLLPTDTQYF.

This chain uses TRBV19 with TRBJ2-1, with 10 nucleotides matching TRBD2. The CDR3 is made up of 15 amino acids. Germline V CDR1 and CDR2: LNHDA, SQIVND (reference sequence). J was trimmed by 9 bases and V by 3 bases; bases with no gene match: 8. The CDR3 region is CASSIRSGRALEQFF. Written as DNA, the CDR3 is TGTGCCAGTAGTATTAGGAGCGGGAGGGCCCTTGAGCAGTTCTTC.